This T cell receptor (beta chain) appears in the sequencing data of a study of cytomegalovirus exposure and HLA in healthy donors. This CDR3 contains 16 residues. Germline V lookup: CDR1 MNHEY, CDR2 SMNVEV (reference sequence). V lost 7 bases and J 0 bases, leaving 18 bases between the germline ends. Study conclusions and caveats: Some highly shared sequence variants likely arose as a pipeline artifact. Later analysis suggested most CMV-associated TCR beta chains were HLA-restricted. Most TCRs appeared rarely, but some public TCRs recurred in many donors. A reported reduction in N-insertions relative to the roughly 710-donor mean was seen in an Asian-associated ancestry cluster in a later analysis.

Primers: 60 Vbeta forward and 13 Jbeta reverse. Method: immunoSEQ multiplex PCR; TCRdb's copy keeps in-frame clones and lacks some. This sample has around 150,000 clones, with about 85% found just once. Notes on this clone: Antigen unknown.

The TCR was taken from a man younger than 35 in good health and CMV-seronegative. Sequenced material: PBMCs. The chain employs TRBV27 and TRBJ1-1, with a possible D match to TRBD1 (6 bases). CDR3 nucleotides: TGTGCCAGCACCGTGGGGGCAGGGAACATGAACACTGAAGCTTTCTTT. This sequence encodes CASTVGAGNMNTEAFF.